Listed below are T cell receptor beta chains from one sample, sequenced in a study of T-cell reconstitution after alpha-beta-depleted transplantation in children. TCRdb reprocessed the PCR reads via MiXCR and lists one record per CDR3 protein. This table holds about 580,000 distinct CDR3 sequences, more than 20% found once. Sequencing was performed on PBMCs, mostly from graft donor cells, taken 360 days after TCRalphabeta/CD19-depleted stem cell transplant. The receptors come from a boy in the first two years of life who had a stem cell transplant for acute myeloid leukemia, so the T cells may come from the graft donor. Both conserved end residues are part of each CDR3. The order of the fields is D gene, V gene, J gene, clone size, CDR3 DNA, CDR3 protein. The D gene is left open where the match is weak. Clone size is given for some rows only: seen once, a few or many times, or a class if the clone is expanded.

d_gene: -; v_gene: TRBV5-6; j_gene: TRBJ2-1; abundance: many; CDR3nt: TGTGCCAGCAGCTTGACAGGCGGCCCCAACAATGAGCAGTTCTTC; CDR3aa: CASSLTGGPNNEQFF
d_gene: TRBD1; v_gene: TRBV5-1; j_gene: TRBJ2-1; abundance: few; CDR3nt: TGCGCCAGCAGCTGGGGACAGGGCGACAATGAGCAGTTCTTC; CDR3aa: CASSWGQGDNEQFF
d_gene: -; v_gene: TRBV28; j_gene: TRBJ1-2; abundance: -; CDR3nt: TGTGCCAGCAGCCCACCAGGGACGAGCTTTATGAACTATGGCTACACCTTC; CDR3aa: CASSPPGTSFMNYGYTF
d_gene: -; v_gene: TRBV24-1; j_gene: TRBJ2-7; abundance: many; CDR3nt: TGTGCCACGGGTGAAGGCTATAAGCAGTACTTC; CDR3aa: CATGEGYKQYF
d_gene: TRBD1; v_gene: TRBV18; j_gene: TRBJ2-4; abundance: -; CDR3nt: TGTGCCAGCTCATCCGACCGGGACAGGGGGCACATTCAGTACTTC; CDR3aa: CASSSDRDRGHIQYF
d_gene: -; v_gene: TRBV12-3/TRBV12-4; j_gene: TRBJ1-1; abundance: -; CDR3nt: TGTGCCAGCAGTCCCAGCCAACTAATGGCAGCTTTCTTT; CDR3aa: CASSPSQLMAAFF
d_gene: -; v_gene: TRBV6-5; j_gene: TRBJ2-6; abundance: many; CDR3nt: TGTGCCAGCAGTTACTCCACGGGGTCTGGGGCCAACGTCCTGACTTTC; CDR3aa: CASSYSTGSGANVLTF
d_gene: TRBD1; v_gene: TRBV29-1; j_gene: TRBJ2-3; abundance: many; CDR3nt: TGCAGCGTTGTGGACAGGGGTCCCCCAGATACGCAGTATTTT; CDR3aa: CSVVDRGPPDTQYF
d_gene: -; v_gene: TRBV20-1; j_gene: TRBJ1-1; abundance: -; CDR3nt: TGCAGTGCTAGAGATCTCACCTCCTCGCCGGGCAGGGATAACACTGAAGCTTTCTTT; CDR3aa: CSARDLTSSPGRDNTEAFF
d_gene: -; v_gene: TRBV9; j_gene: TRBJ2-3; abundance: many; CDR3nt: TGTGCCAGCAGCGTGACCGCAGTCGGTGCAGATACGCAGTATTTT; CDR3aa: CASSVTAVGADTQYF
d_gene: -; v_gene: TRBV20-1; j_gene: TRBJ2-5; abundance: -; CDR3nt: TGCAGTGCTAGGCTCACTAGTTTTCCAGAGACCCAGTACTTC; CDR3aa: CSARLTSFPETQYF
d_gene: -; v_gene: TRBV28; j_gene: TRBJ1-2; abundance: -; CDR3nt: TGTGCCAGCTGGGCCCTCCAGGGCGGCTACACCTTC; CDR3aa: CASWALQGGYTF
d_gene: TRBD1; v_gene: TRBV12-3/TRBV12-4; j_gene: TRBJ2-7; abundance: -; CDR3nt: TGTGCCAGCAGTGACGATGGATCAGGGGGCTACGAGCAGTACTTC; CDR3aa: CASSDDGSGGYEQYF
d_gene: -; v_gene: TRBV12-3/TRBV12-4; j_gene: TRBJ2-5; abundance: many; CDR3nt: TGTGCCAGCAGTTTATTAGACTCACAAGAGACCCAGTACTTC; CDR3aa: CASSLLDSQETQYF
d_gene: TRBD2; v_gene: TRBV29-1; j_gene: TRBJ2-1; abundance: few; CDR3nt: TGCAGCGTTGTGTGGGTGACTAGCGGGGGCAATGAGCAGTTCTTC; CDR3aa: CSVVWVTSGGNEQFF
d_gene: -; v_gene: TRBV15; j_gene: TRBJ2-1; abundance: few; CDR3nt: TGTGCCACCAGCCGAATGCTGGGGGGTCGTACCAATGAGCAGTTCTTC; CDR3aa: CATSRMLGGRTNEQFF
d_gene: -; v_gene: TRBV25-1; j_gene: TRBJ1-6; abundance: -; CDR3nt: TGTGCCAGCAGGCTTGCAGGGAGCCCCCTCCACTTT; CDR3aa: CASRLAGSPLHF
d_gene: -; v_gene: TRBV12-3/TRBV12-4; j_gene: TRBJ2-5; abundance: many; CDR3nt: TGTGCCAGCAGTTTGCCAGGGGCTTTTTTAACCCAGTACTTC; CDR3aa: CASSLPGAFLTQYF
d_gene: TRBD2; v_gene: TRBV7-9; j_gene: TRBJ2-2; abundance: -; CDR3nt: TGTGCCAGCACCCTAGGACGGACTAGTGGCACCGGGGAGCTGTTTTTT; CDR3aa: CASTLGRTSGTGELFF
d_gene: -; v_gene: TRBV5-1; j_gene: TRBJ2-5; abundance: -; CDR3nt: TGCGCCAGCAGGGAGGAGGGAAGGGAGACCCAGTACTTC; CDR3aa: CASREEGRETQYF
d_gene: -; v_gene: TRBV12-5; j_gene: TRBJ2-7; abundance: many; CDR3nt: TGTGCTAGTAGCTCAGCCGGGGTCGAGCAGTACTTC; CDR3aa: CASSSAGVEQYF
d_gene: -; v_gene: TRBV20-1; j_gene: TRBJ2-5; abundance: -; CDR3nt: TGCAGTGCTAGGCGACTGCAGGGGAAGAAAACCCAGTACTTC; CDR3aa: CSARRLQGKKTQYF
d_gene: -; v_gene: TRBV7-2; j_gene: TRBJ2-5; abundance: few; CDR3nt: TGTGCCAGCAGCCGTGGGCGTAAAGAGACCCAGTACTTC; CDR3aa: CASSRGRKETQYF
d_gene: TRBD1; v_gene: TRBV20-1; j_gene: TRBJ2-1; abundance: -; CDR3nt: TGCAGTGCTACTCACTTGGACAGGGTGTTCCACAATGAGCAGTTCTTC; CDR3aa: CSATHLDRVFHNEQFF
d_gene: TRBD2; v_gene: TRBV7-2; j_gene: TRBJ2-1; abundance: -; CDR3nt: TGTGCCAGCAGCTTAATAACACTAGCGGCCTCCTACAATGAGCAGTTCTTC; CDR3aa: CASSLITLAASYNEQFF
d_gene: -; v_gene: TRBV7-2; j_gene: TRBJ1-6; abundance: few; CDR3nt: TGTGCCAGCAGCCCGGGGCCTGGCGGGGAGTGGGTAATACCCCTCCACTTT; CDR3aa: CASSPGPGGEWVIPLHF
d_gene: TRBD1; v_gene: TRBV15; j_gene: TRBJ2-4; abundance: -; CDR3nt: TGTGCCACCAGCCCCCGAATTACAGGGGGCATCATTTACTTC; CDR3aa: CATSPRITGGIIYF
d_gene: -; v_gene: TRBV20-1; j_gene: TRBJ1-1; abundance: -; CDR3nt: TGCAGTGCTAGACCCCCTCGGGGACTCGAAACTGAAGCTTTCTTT; CDR3aa: CSARPPRGLETEAFF